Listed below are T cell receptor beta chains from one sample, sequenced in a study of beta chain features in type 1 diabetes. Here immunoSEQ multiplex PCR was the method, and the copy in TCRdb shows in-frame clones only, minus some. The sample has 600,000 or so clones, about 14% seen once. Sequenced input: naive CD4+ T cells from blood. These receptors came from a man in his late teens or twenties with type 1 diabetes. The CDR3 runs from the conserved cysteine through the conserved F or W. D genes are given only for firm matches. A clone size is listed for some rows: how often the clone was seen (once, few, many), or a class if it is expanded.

TGCGCCAGCAGCTTGGCGGTGTTAGGATCCCCCTACGAGCAGTACTTC | CASSLAVLGSPYEQYF | 16 | - | TRBJ2-7 | - | TRBV5-1
TGTGCCAGCAGCTTGGGCTATCAGGGACGCCAAGAGACCCAGTACTTC | CASSLGYQGRQETQYF | 16 | - | TRBJ2-5 | - | TRBV5-6
TGTGCCAGCAGGGTTAGCGGGATGGAAGAGACCCAGTACTTC | CASRVSGMEETQYF | 14 | TRBD2 | TRBJ2-5 | - | TRBV7-6
TGTGCCAGCAGCTTATATCCGGGGACAGATACGCAGTATTTT | CASSLYPGTDTQYF | 14 | - | TRBJ2-3 | few | TRBV7-2
TGTGCCAGCACGCGAGAAAGGCAAGAGACCCAGTACTTC | CASTRERQETQYF | 13 | - | TRBJ2-5 | - | TRBV6-6
TGTGCCAGTAGTATAGTGTCGGTAGCGGGAGCCCTCTCTGGGGCCAACGTCCTGACTTTC | CASSIVSVAGALSGANVLTF | 20 | TRBD2 | TRBJ2-6 | - | TRBV19
TGTGCCAGCAGTCGCGGTTGGGTCTCCTACGAGCAGTACTTC | CASSRGWVSYEQYF | 14 | - | TRBJ2-7 | few | TRBV2
TGTGCCAGCAGCTTCGCGGAAGAGACCCAGTACTTC | CASSFAEETQYF | 12 | - | TRBJ2-5 | - | TRBV11-2
TGTGCCAGCAGTATTCCTCCCCGGAGCAATCAGCCCCAGCATTTT | CASSIPPRSNQPQHF | 15 | - | TRBJ1-5 | few | TRBV28
TGTGCCAGCAGCCAAGCCGGGGAGCTGTTTTTT | CASSQAGELFF | 11 | - | TRBJ2-2 | - | TRBV14
TGTGCCAGCAGCTTGACTTGGACGGGGGCTGGCGAGCAGTACTTC | CASSLTWTGAGEQYF | 15 | - | TRBJ2-7 | - | TRBV5-6
TGTGCCAGCAGCTCTCTGGGACTTCGCTCCCGCAATGAGCAGTTCTTC | CASSSLGLRSRNEQFF | 16 | - | TRBJ2-1 | - | TRBV13
TGCGCCAGCAGCCCCGGACAGGGAAACTATGGCTACACCTTC | CASSPGQGNYGYTF | 14 | TRBD1 | TRBJ1-2 | - | TRBV5-1
TGCAGCCTCCTGGGGAGGGGCCAGGGGTATTTT | CSLLGRGQGYF | 11 | TRBD2 | TRBJ2-3 | few | TRBV20-1
TGCAGCGGCCGGGACTCATACAATGAGCAGTTCTTC | CSGRDSYNEQFF | 12 | - | TRBJ2-1 | - | TRBV29-1
TGTGCCTGGATTCCGGGGCCGACCCCTCAAGTAGCTTTCTTT | CAWIPGPTPQVAFF | 14 | - | TRBJ1-1 | - | TRBV30
TGTGCCAGCAGTTCCTCAACTAGCGGGAGCTACGAGCAGTACTTC | CASSSSTSGSYEQYF | 15 | TRBD2 | TRBJ2-7 | few | TRBV27
TGTGCCAGCAGGCGGGCGTCTGGGGCCAACGTCCTGACTTTC | CASRRASGANVLTF | 14 | - | TRBJ2-6 | - | TRBV6-5
TGCGCCAGCAGCCCTGGACAGGGGAGGCCGAACACTGAAGCTTTCTTT | CASSPGQGRPNTEAFF | 16 | TRBD1 | TRBJ1-1 | - | TRBV5-1
TGTGCCAGCAGCTCTAGCCCGGGGGACACAGATACGCAGTATTTT | CASSSSPGDTDTQYF | 15 | - | TRBJ2-3 | few | TRBV7-2
TGTGCCTCCGGGGGAGACAGGGGGCTTGGTGAGCAGTTCTTC | CASGGDRGLGEQFF | 14 | TRBD1 | TRBJ2-1 | few | TRBV30
TGTGCCAGCAGTGTAATCCGGGTCGAGCAGTACTTC | CASSVIRVEQYF | 12 | - | TRBJ2-7 | - | TRBV2
TGTGCCACCTCCCGGGACAGGGGTAGAGAGACCCAGTACTTC | CATSRDRGRETQYF | 14 | TRBD1 | TRBJ2-5 | few | TRBV15
TGTGCCAGCAGTGAGCTGGGGACCGGGGAGCTGTTTTTT | CASSELGTGELFF | 13 | - | TRBJ2-2 | once | TRBV6-1
TGTGCCAGCAGCTTAGACAGCAATCAGCCCCAGCATTTT | CASSLDSNQPQHF | 13 | - | TRBJ1-5 | - | TRBV7-6
TGTGCCAGCACGAAGGAGAACACTGAAGCTTTCTTT | CASTKENTEAFF | 12 | - | TRBJ1-1 | few | TRBV5-4
TGTGCCTGGAGACCCCTACTCGGGGAGCTGTTTTTT | CAWRPLLGELFF | 12 | - | TRBJ2-2 | - | TRBV30
TGTGCCAGCAGTGAAAATCTTAACTATGGCTACACCTTC | CASSENLNYGYTF | 13 | - | TRBJ1-2 | - | TRBV2
TGTGCCAGCTTCCTCGTGGCAGATACGCAGTATTTT | CASFLVADTQYF | 12 | - | TRBJ2-3 | few | TRBV18
TGTGCCAGCAGGCGGGAGTACGAGCAGTACTTC | CASRREYEQYF | 11 | TRBD2 | TRBJ2-7 | many | TRBV6-1